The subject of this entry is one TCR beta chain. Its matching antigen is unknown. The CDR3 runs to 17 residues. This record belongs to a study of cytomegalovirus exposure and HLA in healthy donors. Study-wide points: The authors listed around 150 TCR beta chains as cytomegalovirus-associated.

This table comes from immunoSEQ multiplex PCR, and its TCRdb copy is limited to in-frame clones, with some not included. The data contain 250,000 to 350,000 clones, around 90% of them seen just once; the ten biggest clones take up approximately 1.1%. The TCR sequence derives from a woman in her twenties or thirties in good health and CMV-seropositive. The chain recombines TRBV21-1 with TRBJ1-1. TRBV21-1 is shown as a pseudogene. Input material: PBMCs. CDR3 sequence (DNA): TGTGCCAGCAGCAACGGTGGCGGGGGGGCGATGAACACTGAAGCTTTCTTT. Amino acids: CASSNGGGGAMNTEAFF.